What follows are 29 T cell receptor beta chains derived from one specimen sequenced in a study of blood T cell repertoires in COVID-19. TCRdb's copy holds only in-frame clones and misses some; the assay was immunoSEQ multiplex PCR. The sample has about 240,000 clones; around 90% are singletons. Specimen: peripheral blood. The receptors stem from a man aged 60 to 69 who had recovered from COVID-19.

The CDR3: CASSREGYNEQFF. The CDR3 coding sequence is TGTGCCAGCAGCAGGGAGGGCTACAATGAGCAGTTCTTC. The chain is built from TRBV27 and TRBJ2-1, with 7 nucleotides matching TRBD2. With V trimmed by 6 bases and J by 3 bases, 2 bases remained unmatched. The CDR3 runs to 13 residues. Germline V lookup: CDR1 MNHEY, CDR2 SMNVEV (reference sequence).

This clone was recorded a few times. The rearrangement joins TRBV30 to TRBJ1-2, with D maybe TRBD1 (6 bases). The CDR3 is 13 residues long. V was shortened by 3 bases and J by 7 bases, with 15 bases between the two germline ends. Germline V gives CDR1 GTSNPN, CDR2 SVGIG (reference sequence). CDR3 sequence reads: CAWSGTGYLGYTF. CDR3 bases: TGTGCCTGGAGCGGAACAGGGTACCTTGGCTACACCTTC. The full variable domain, in which reference TRBV30 and TRBJ1-2 provide the parts outside the CDR3, is SQTIHQWPATLVQPVGSPLSLECTVEGTSNPNLYWYRQAAGRGLQLLFYSVGIGQISSEVPQNLSASRPQDRQFILSSKKLLLSDSGFYLCAWSGTGYLGYTFGSGTRLTVV.

The chain uses TRBV7-9 and TRBJ1-2; 8 nucleotides agree with TRBD1. Germline lookup yields CDR1 SEHNR and CDR2 FQNEAQ (reference sequence). After removal of 3 bases from V and 5 bases from J, the junction contained 8 bases not matched to a gene. The CDR3 consists of 15 residues. CDR3 in amino acids: CASSLSQGAQYGYTF. The CDR3 DNA follows: TGTGCCAGCAGCTTGTCTCAGGGGGCACAGTATGGCTACACCTTC. Full variable domain (rest looked up from reference TRBV7-9 and TRBJ1-2): DTGVSQNPRHKITKRGQNVTFRCDPISEHNRLYWYRQTLGQGPEFLTYFQNEAQLEKSRLLSDRFSAERPKGSFSTLEIQRTEQGDSAMYLCASSLSQGAQYGYTFGSGTRLTVV.

The CDR3 reads CASRPTGLPHYSSGNTIYF. CDR3 DNA: TGTGCCAGCAGACCCACCGGTTTGCCTCATTACAGCTCTGGAAACACCATATATTTT. The rearrangement joins TRBV11-2 to TRBJ1-3, with D unclear. CDR3 length: 19 amino acids. Germline lookup yields CDR1 SGHAT and CDR2 FQNNGV. Trimming took off 6 bases at V and 0 bases at J, with 24 bases between the two ends.

The chain employs TRBV5-1 and TRBJ2-3; 8 bases are shared with TRBD2. CDR3 size: 16 residues. Germline V gives CDR1 SGHRS, CDR2 YFSETQ. V lost 6 bases and J lost 0; bases outside the gene matches: 9. CDR3 in amino acids: CASTPRGGASTDTQYF. The CDR3 DNA follows: TGCGCCAGCACTCCCCGGGGGGGGGCTAGCACAGATACGCAGTATTTT.

CDR3 sequence (DNA): TGTGCCTGGAGTTGGGGCGGGGGCCAATACGAGCAGTACTTC. It yields the protein CAWSWGGGQYEQYF. The V gene is TRBV30, the J gene TRBJ2-7, with TRBD2 as a possible D gene (7 bases). Germline loops: CDR1 GTSNPN, CDR2 SVGIG (reference sequence). Trimming took off 2 bases at V and 4 bases at J, with 15 bases between the two ends. The CDR3 length is 14 residues. The variable domain in full, completed from reference TRBV30 and TRBJ2-7, reads SQTIHQWPATLVQPVGSPLSLECTVEGTSNPNLYWYRQAAGRGLQLLFYSVGIGQISSEVPQNLSASRPQDRQFILSSKKLLLSDSGFYLCAWSWGGGQYEQYFGPGTRLTVT.

The chain couples TRBV10-3 to TRBJ2-7; tentatively, D is TRBD2 (6 bases). The CDR3 consists of 14 residues. Trimming took 3 bases from V and 4 from J, leaving 13 bases between them. Germline V lookup: CDR1 ENHRY, CDR2 SYGVKD. The CDR3 loop is CAISERTGEYEQYV. The CDR3 coding sequence is TGTGCCATCAGTGAACGGACGGGGGAGTACGAGCAGTACGTC.

The chain links TRBV2 to TRBJ2-3, with 8 bases matching TRBD1. The germline CDR1 and CDR2 sequences are SNHLY and FYNNEI. J was trimmed by 6 bases and V by 4 bases; bases with no gene match: 6. CDR3 length equals 14 residues. CDR3 nucleotide sequence: TGTGCCAGCAGTGGGACAGGGACGAAGGATACGCAGTATTTT. Translating gives CASSGTGTKDTQYF.

The chain combines TRBV15 with TRBJ2-5; tentative D call: TRBD1 (5 bases). The CDR3 sequence is 14 residues long. The germline V gene encodes CDR1 LNHNV and CDR2 YYDKDF (reference sequence). Deletions cut 1 base from V and 2 bases from J, with 8 bases between. The chain's CDR3 is CATSRGRQQETQYF. In nucleotides, the CDR3 is TGTGCCACCAGCAGAGGGAGACAGCAAGAGACCCAGTACTTC.

This chain connects TRBV6-5 to TRBJ2-1; 7 positions agree with TRBD1. The junction had 6 bases not matched to a gene; V was cut back by 2 bases and J by 8 bases. The CDR3 has 14 amino acids. Germline V gene lookup returns CDR1 MNHEY and CDR2 SVGAGI. Here the CDR3 DNA reads TGTGCCAGCAGTTACGAGGGGGCCCATTATGAGCAGTTCTTC. Translating gives CASSYEGAHYEQFF.

This clone was seen a single time. The rearrangement uses TRBV24-1 and TRBJ1-5, with D hard to call. Germline values: CDR1 KGHDR, CDR2 SFDVKD. The CDR3 is made up of 13 amino acids. V lost 4 bases and J lost 1, with 4 bases in between. The CDR3 loop reads CATSDRSNQPQHF. The CDR3 DNA reads as TGTGCCACCAGTGACCGGAGCAATCAGCCCCAGCATTTT.

This chain uses TRBV11-2 with TRBJ1-6, with D possibly TRBD1 on 5 matching bases. V dropped 5 bases and J dropped 7 bases, with 15 bases sitting between them. Per germline, CDR1 SGHAT and CDR2 FQNNGV. The CDR3 has 15 amino acids. This chain's CDR3 is CASSPRAVRNSPLHF. CDR3 nucleotides: TGTGCCAGCAGCCCCAGGGCGGTTCGGAATTCACCCCTCCACTTT.

This chain uses TRBV18 with TRBJ2-2, with 9 bases aligning to TRBD1. With V trimmed by 4 bases and J by 0 bases, 3 bases remained unmatched. CDR1 is KGHSH, CDR2 LQKENI, per germline. CDR3 length: 16 residues. CDR3 amino acids: CASSQQGATNTGELFF. The CDR3 DNA sequence: TGTGCCAGCTCACAACAGGGGGCTACGAACACCGGGGAGCTGTTTTTT.

V and J are TRBV5-6 and TRBJ2-1, with TRBD2 identical over 10 bases. Germline V gene lookup returns CDR1 SGHDT and CDR2 YYEEEE. Trimming took 0 bases from V and 5 from J; bases not matched to a gene: 2. This CDR3 comprises 15 residues. The chain's CDR3 is CASSLEGLAHNEQFF. In DNA form, the CDR3 reads TGTGCCAGCAGCTTGGAGGGACTAGCGCACAATGAGCAGTTCTTC.

CDR3 nucleotides: TGTGCCAGCAGTATAGGGGGGGGCCTGGGTTCACCCCTCCACTTT. Residues: CASSIGGGLGSPLHF. The V call is TRBV6-5, the J call TRBJ1-6; tentative D call: TRBD1 (6 bases). Between the trimmed V and J ends, which lost 5 bases and 9 bases, there was a span of 17 bases. Germline V CDR1 and CDR2: MNHEY, SVGAGI. The CDR3 contains 15 residues.

The chain couples TRBV7-2 to TRBJ2-7, with no clear D. Germline V gives CDR1 SGHTA, CDR2 FQGNSA. The CDR3 length is 13 residues. Between the trimmed V and J ends, which lost 3 bases and 3 bases, there was a span of 9 bases. The CDR3 loop reads CASSFRVNYEQYV. For the CDR3, the DNA is TGTGCCAGCAGCTTTCGGGTTAACTACGAGCAGTACGTC.

The chain links TRBV28 to TRBJ1-2; TRBD1 aligns across 7 bases. The CDR3 length is 16 residues. CDR1 MDHEN and CDR2 SYDVKM come from the germline V gene. Unmatched junction bases numbered 9, after V lost 3 bases and J lost 2 bases. CDR3 nucleotide sequence: TGTGCCAGCAGTTTCGCCTCTAGACAGGGCAACTATGGCTACACCTTC. Translating gives CASSFASRQGNYGYTF.

V is TRBV5-1 and J is TRBJ2-5; tentative D call: TRBD2 (6 bases). This CDR3 has 14 residues. V was shortened by 2 bases and J by 1 base, with 9 bases between the two germline ends. Germline values: CDR1 SGHRS, CDR2 YFSETQ. In nucleotides, the CDR3 is TGCGCCAGCAGCTTACGGGGGACCCAAGAGACCCAGTACTTC. Its protein is CASSLRGTQETQYF.

The chain is built from TRBV18 and TRBJ1-1; TRBD1 matches 11 bases. Germline CDR1 KGHSH, CDR2 LQKENI. There are 15 residues in the CDR3. The trim removed 5 bases at V and 1 base at J, leaving 3 bases unmatched. CDR3 sequence (DNA): TGTGCCAGCTCAGGGACAGGGGGACCGAACACTGAAGCTTTCTTT. It encodes CASSGTGGPNTEAFF.

Points on this clone: At one boundary the junction diverges from the germline segment, which might be a read error. The rearrangement links TRBV3-1 (or the pseudogene TRBV3-2) to TRBJ1-2; tentatively, D is TRBD1 (6 bases). Per germline, CDR1 LGHDT and CDR2 YNNKEL (reference sequence). There are 14 residues in the CDR3. In DNA form, the CDR3 reads TGTGCCAGCAGCCAGAGAGGGGGAGGGGAAGCCACTCTCTTC. It codes for CASSQRGGGEATLF.

The CDR3: CASSLTPPTGGNTIYF. CDR3 in DNA: TGTGCCAGCAGCCTTACACCTCCGACAGGGGGGAACACCATATATTTT. The gene calls are TRBV7-6 and TRBJ1-3; 9 nucleotides match TRBD1. With 5 bases clipped from V and 7 bases from J, the junction kept 12 bases outside the gene matches. This CDR3 comprises 16 residues. Germline V gives CDR1 SGHVS, CDR2 FNYEAQ.

The gene calls are TRBV19 and TRBJ2-2, with a possible D match to TRBD1 (5 bases). V was trimmed by 5 bases and J by 0 bases, leaving 16 bases between them. The germline V gene has CDR1 LNHDA and CDR2 SQIVND (reference sequence). CDR3 length: 17 amino acids. The chain's CDR3 is CASSLWQGSTNTGELFF. CDR3 DNA: TGTGCCAGTAGTCTTTGGCAGGGTTCAACGAACACCGGGGAGCTGTTTTTT.

The chain recombines TRBV6-5 with TRBJ1-2, with 12 positions matching TRBD1. This CDR3 region has 14 residues. Germline V gene data show CDR1 as MNHEY and CDR2 as SVGAGI. The junction had 2 bases not matched to a gene; V was cut back by 5 bases and J by 4 bases. CDR3 coding DNA: TGTGCCAGCAGTCGGGACAGGGGGCCCTATGGCTACACCTTC. Translation gives CASSRDRGPYGYTF.

The chain employs TRBV9 and TRBJ2-1; possibly TRBD1 for D (6 bases). The CDR3 runs 13 residues. V shed 0 bases and J shed 12 bases, with 13 bases lying between them. Germline lookup yields CDR1 SGDLS and CDR2 YYNGEE. The CDR3, as DNA: TGTGCCAGCAGCGTAGGTTCAGGGGACGGGCAGTTCTTC. Amino acids: CASSVGSGDGQFF.

The rearrangement uses TRBV5-1 and TRBJ2-3; D call uncertain. Germline V CDR1 and CDR2: SGHRS, YFSETQ. V was pared by 9 bases and J by 6 bases, with 20 bases between. The CDR3 length is 14 residues. CDR3 sequence: CANYDPDDRDTQYF. The CDR3 DNA sequence: TGCGCCAACTACGACCCAGACGACCGGGATACGCAGTATTTT.

This clone was counted a few times. V usage is TRBV25-1 and J usage is TRBJ1-6, with D possibly being TRBD1 (5 bases). The CDR3 is 14 residues long. Germline CDR1 is MGHDK and CDR2 is SYGVNS. Between the trimmed V and J ends, which lost 4 bases and 7 bases, there was a span of 11 bases. The CDR3 here is CASSAYGGNSPLHF. As DNA, the CDR3 is TGTGCCAGCAGTGCATACGGGGGAAATTCACCCCTCCACTTT.

The J gene is TRBJ2-5, the V gene TRBV6-6; the D gene is possibly TRBD2 (7 bases). The V gene lost 8 bases and the J gene lost 2 bases, with 15 bases spanning the gap. Germline V CDR1 and CDR2: MNHNY, SVGAGI (reference sequence). The CDR3 is 14 residues long. In nucleotides, the CDR3 is TGTGCCAGCTGTACGGGGGGCGTACAAGAGACCCAGTACTTC. Translation gives CASCTGGVQETQYF.

The chain uses TRBV5-4 and TRBJ2-7, with D possibly being TRBD1 (5 bases). Germline values: CDR1 SGHNT, CDR2 YYREEE (reference sequence). The CDR3 spans 14 residues. With 8 bases removed from V and 4 bases from J, the gap between germline ends came to 19 bases. Here the CDR3 reads CASYPWGRAYEQYF. The CDR3 DNA reads as TGTGCCAGTTACCCTTGGGGCAGAGCTTACGAGCAGTACTTC. Together with reference TRBV5-4 and TRBJ2-7, the CDR3 gives the full variable domain: ETGVTQSPTHLIKTRGQQVTLRCSSQSGHNTVSWYQQALGQGPQFIFQYYREEENGRGNFPPRFSGLQFPNYSSELNVNALELDDSALYLCASYPWGRAYEQYFGPGTRLTVT.

Written as DNA, the CDR3 is TGTGCCATCAGTTTAACACAGAACACTGAAGCTTTCTTT. The encoded protein is CAISLTQNTEAFF. The gene calls are TRBV10-3 and TRBJ1-1, with D unclear. Germline CDR1 and CDR2: ENHRY and SYGVKD. The V end lost 5 bases, the J end lost 1 base, and 8 bases lay between the germline ends. CDR3 length: 13 amino acids.